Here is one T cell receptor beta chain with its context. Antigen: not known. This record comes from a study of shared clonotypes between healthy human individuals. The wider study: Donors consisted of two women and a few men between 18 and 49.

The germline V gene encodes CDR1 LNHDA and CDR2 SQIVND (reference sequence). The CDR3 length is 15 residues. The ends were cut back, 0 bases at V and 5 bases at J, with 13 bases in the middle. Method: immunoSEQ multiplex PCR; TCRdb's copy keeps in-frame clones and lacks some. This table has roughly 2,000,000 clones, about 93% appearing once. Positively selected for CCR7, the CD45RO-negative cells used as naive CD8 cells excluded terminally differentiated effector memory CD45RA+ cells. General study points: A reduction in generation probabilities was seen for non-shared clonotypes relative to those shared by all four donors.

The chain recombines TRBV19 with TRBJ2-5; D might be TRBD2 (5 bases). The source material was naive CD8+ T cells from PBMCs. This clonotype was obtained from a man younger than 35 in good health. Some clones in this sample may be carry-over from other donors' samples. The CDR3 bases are TGTGCCAGTAGTATAGATAGGACTGGGGAGGAGACCCAGTACTTC. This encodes CASSIDRTGEETQYF. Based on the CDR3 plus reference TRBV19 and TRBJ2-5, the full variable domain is DGGITQSPKYLFRKEGQNVTLSCEQNLNHDAMYWYRQDPGQGLRLIYYSQIVNDFQKGDIAEGYSVSREKKESFPLTVTSAQKNPTAFYLCASSIDRTGEETQYFGPGTRLLVL.